This T cell receptor beta chain appears in the sequencing data of a study of TIL therapy for anti-PD-1-resistant metastatic lung cancer. Study overall: Tumors carried a median about 1.6 non-synonymous mutations per megabase.

The immunoSEQ assay was v3. Sequencing used immunoSEQ multiplex PCR; TCRdb keeps in-frame clones, though not all of them. The sample carries 20,000 to 30,000 clones, roughly 72% recorded once. As concerns this clone: Antigen specificity is unknown.

CDR3 length: 12 residues. Between the trimmed V and J ends, which lost 4 bases and 8 bases, there was a span of 11 bases. CDR1 and CDR2 (germline): MNHEY, SMNVEV (reference sequence). Study conclusions and caveats: The cohort had more treatment-naive, never-smoker and oncogene-addicted patients than typical. Many TIL product clones were absent from baseline tumor, suggesting clonal contraction.

Time point described: pre-treatment sample, taken before nivolumab and TIL therapy. The tumor samples were excised metastases, mostly pleural nodules or supraclavicular lymph nodes. This receptor was identified in a person between 25 and 79 years old with non-small cell lung cancer. The rearrangement joins TRBV27 to TRBJ1-1, with D hard to call. Source: tumor tissue, taken at baseline. The CDR3 DNA follows: TGTGCCAGCAGTTATATGGGAGAGGAAGCTTTCTTT. Translated: CASSYMGEEAFF.